This passage covers 32 T cell receptor beta chains from one sample sequenced in a study of STAT5B mutations in CD4+ large granular lymphocyte leukemia. Generated by immunoSEQ multiplex PCR, the TCRdb table keeps only in-frame clones and is missing some. The profile covers about 35,000 clones, with approximately 67% appearing a single time and 1.5% to 2% taken by the ten largest. Sequenced: CD4+ T cells from blood buffy coats. All receptors derive from a human donor in good health.

The CDR3 region has the DNA TGTGCCAGCAGCCAACAGGGAGACACTGAAGCTTTCTTT. It codes for CASSQQGDTEAFF. This chain links TRBV7-3 with TRBJ1-1; D possibly corresponds to TRBD1 (6 bases). Germline V gene lookup returns CDR1 SGHTA and CDR2 FQGTGA. The CDR3 runs to 13 residues. Trimming cost V 5 bases and J 3 bases, with 10 bases left between them.

This clone was counted only a few times. The rearrangement uses TRBV27 and TRBJ2-1, with TRBD2 matching 8 bases. Germline CDR1 and CDR2: MNHEY and SMNVEV (reference sequence). The CDR3 extends over 15 amino acids. V was pared by 2 bases and J by 2 bases, with 2 bases of the junction left unmatched. The CDR3 loop is CASSLGGGTYNEQFF. The CDR3 DNA sequence: TGTGCCAGCAGTTTAGGCGGGGGGACCTACAATGAGCAGTTCTTC.

Here the CDR3 reads CASSPQNTGELFF. CDR3 coding DNA: TGTGCCAGCAGCCCACAGAACACCGGGGAGCTGTTTTTT. The chain couples TRBV7-3 to TRBJ2-2; D remains ambiguous. CDR1 is SGHTA and CDR2 is FQGTGA in the germline V gene. This CDR3 is built from 13 residues. Trimming cost V 5 bases and J 1 base, with 5 bases left between them.

The chain uses TRBV2 and TRBJ2-7; D remains unclear. Trimming took off 6 bases at V and 7 bases at J, with 16 bases between the two ends. Germline V gives CDR1 SNHLY, CDR2 FYNNEI. The CDR3 covers 13 residues. CDR3 sequence: CASSQNSLQEQYF. The CDR3 region has the DNA TGTGCCAGCAGCCAAAACAGCCTCCAAGAGCAGTACTTC. Combining the CDR3 with reference TRBV2 and TRBJ2-7 gives the whole variable domain EPEVTQTPSHQVTQMGQEVILRCVPISNHLYFYWYRQILGQKVEFLVSFYNNEISEKSEIFDDQFSVERPDGSNFTLKIRSTKLEDSAMYFCASSQNSLQEQYFGPGTRLTVT.

The chain links TRBV5-1 to TRBJ2-7; D is possibly TRBD1 or TRBD2 (5 bases each). Germline assignment: CDR1 SGHRS and CDR2 YFSETQ. Trimming left V 0 bases short and J 2 bases short, with 12 bases between. This CDR3 region has 15 residues. The CDR3 here is CASSLAAGSTYEQYF. In nucleotides, the CDR3 is TGCGCCAGCAGCTTGGCCGCAGGGAGTACCTACGAGCAGTACTTC. Together with reference TRBV5-1 and TRBJ2-7, the CDR3 gives the full variable domain: KAGVTQTPRYLIKTRGQQVTLSCSPISGHRSVSWYQQTPGQGLQFLFEYFSETQRNKGNFPGRFSGRQFSNSRSEMNVSTLELGDSALYLCASSLAAGSTYEQYFGPGTRLTVT.

Concerning this clone: At one of its ends the junction is not consistent with the germline gene, which may arise from a read error. CDR3 coding DNA: TGTGCCAGCACAGAGGGGGACAGAGGGAACTTC. Translated, it gives CASTEGDRGNF. This chain joins TRBV2 and TRBJ2-5, with 7 bases fitting TRBD1. CDR3 size: 11 residues. Germline V gene lookup returns CDR1 SNHLY and CDR2 FYNNEI.

This chain links TRBV9 with TRBJ2-5, with a possible D match to TRBD2 (5 bases). V shed 2 bases and J shed 0 bases, with 11 bases lying between them. This CDR3 comprises 15 residues. The germline V gene encodes CDR1 SGDLS and CDR2 YYNGEE. The CDR3 protein is CASSVMGENQETQYF. Here the CDR3 DNA reads TGTGCCAGCAGCGTTATGGGAGAGAACCAAGAGACCCAGTACTTC.

The chain carries TRBV15 and TRBJ1-1; 8 bases are a match to TRBD1. Trimming took 4 bases from V and 4 from J; bases not matched to a gene: 5. The CDR3 totals 14 residues. The V gene's germline CDR1 is LNHNV and CDR2 YYDKDF (reference sequence). The DNA of the CDR3 is TGTGCCACCAGCACAGGACAGGGTTTCACTGAAGCTTTCTTT. Its protein is CATSTGQGFTEAFF.

The gene calls are TRBV5-8 and TRBJ1-2; no clear D. In germline, CDR1 is SGHTS, CDR2 YDEGEE. The CDR3 has 15 residues. Trimming removed 5 bases from V and 0 bases from J, with 14 bases in between. Written as DNA, the CDR3 is TGTGCCAGCAGATATTCCCCGGAAGCTAACTATGGCTACACCTTC. The encoded protein is CASRYSPEANYGYTF.

The rearrangement links TRBV5-1 to TRBJ1-5; no definite D call. The V end lost 0 bases, the J end lost 1 base, and 5 bases lay between the germline ends. The germline V gene encodes CDR1 SGHRS and CDR2 YFSETQ. This CDR3 is 14 amino acids long. The CDR3 DNA reads as TGCGCCAGCAGCTTGGGACAAAGCAATCAGCCCCAGCATTTT. Residues: CASSLGQSNQPQHF.

This clone was detected only a few times. The chain uses TRBV11-3 and TRBJ1-2; D not certain. From germline, CDR1 is SGHNT and CDR2 YENEEA. The CDR3 contains 14 residues. V gave up 2 bases and J gave up 2 bases, with 9 bases separating them. Here the CDR3 reads CASSLSDTNYGYTF. Here the CDR3 DNA reads TGTGCCAGCAGCTTATCTGACACCAACTATGGCTACACCTTC.

This clone appeared a single time. The V call is TRBV18, the J call TRBJ2-1, with 11 bases identical to TRBD2. Germline lookup yields CDR1 KGHSH and CDR2 LQKENI. The CDR3 extends over 17 amino acids. The V segment lost 0 bases and the J segment 8 bases; nucleotides outside the gene matches: 9. In DNA, the CDR3 is TGTGCCAGCTCACCACCCCCTAGCGGGGGGCCTCGGGATGAGCAGTTCTTC. Translated, it gives CASSPPPSGGPRDEQFF.

J is TRBJ2-5 and V is TRBV5-1; tentative D call: TRBD1 (5 bases). The CDR3 consists of 14 residues. The V gene lost 0 bases and the J gene lost 2 bases, with 8 bases spanning the gap. Germline CDR1 and CDR2: SGHRS and YFSETQ. The CDR3 protein is CASSLATAQETQYF. CDR3 bases: TGCGCCAGCAGCTTGGCGACAGCACAAGAGACCCAGTACTTC.

The rearrangement joins TRBV27 to TRBJ2-5; TRBD1 might be the D (5 bases). CDR1 and CDR2 from the germline V gene are MNHEY and SMNVEV (reference sequence). Trimming took off 6 bases at V and 1 base at J, with 12 bases between the two ends. There are 14 residues in the CDR3. CDR3 sequence reads: CASRKTGPQETQYF. The CDR3 region has the DNA TGTGCCAGCAGAAAAACAGGACCCCAAGAGACCCAGTACTTC.

The chain joins TRBV4-1 to TRBJ2-5; D ambiguous. Trimming left V 3 bases short and J 3 bases short, with 2 bases between. Germline V gives CDR1 MGHRA, CDR2 YSYEKL. The CDR3 covers 11 residues. In DNA, the CDR3 is TGCGCCAGCAGCCAGGAAGAGACCCAGTACTTC. It codes for CASSQEETQYF.

The chain links TRBV19 to TRBJ2-5, with unresolved D. The V gene lost 0 bases and the J gene lost 5 bases, with 10 bases spanning the gap. CDR1 is LNHDA, CDR2 SQIVND, per germline (reference sequence). The CDR3 length is 14 residues. The CDR3, as DNA: TGTGCCAGTAGTATAGATGGGGTCGGGGAGACCCAGTACTTC. This gives the protein CASSIDGVGETQYF.

The rearrangement uses TRBV29-1 and TRBJ1-5; a weak D match, TRBD1 (6 bases). The CDR3 is 14 amino acids. V was cut by 4 bases and J by 4 bases, with 14 bases left in between. Germline V gene data show CDR1 as SQVTM and CDR2 as ANQGSEA. As DNA, the CDR3 is TGCAGCGTTGTCCAGACAGGCGAGAATCAGCCCCAGCATTTT. Protein sequence: CSVVQTGENQPQHF.

This clone was picked up a small number of times. This chain uses TRBV7-2 with TRBJ1-1; tentative D call: TRBD1 (5 bases). There are 15 residues in the CDR3. Germline V gene sequence: CDR1 SGHTA, CDR2 FQGNSA. V was pared by 5 bases and J by 1 base, with 14 bases between. The CDR3 DNA reads TGTGCCAGCAGCCCGCGATGGGGGTCGAACACTGAAGCTTTCTTT. Translated: CASSPRWGSNTEAFF.

This chain uses TRBV6-1 with TRBJ1-2; 7 positions match TRBD1. CDR1 is MNHNS and CDR2 is SASEGT in the germline V gene. J lost 1 base, V lost 5 bases, and 7 bases had no gene match. The CDR3 has 15 residues. The CDR3 bases are TGTGCCAGCAGTCGACAGGGATTCGATAACTATGGCTACACCTTC. Amino acids: CASSRQGFDNYGYTF.

The rearrangement uses TRBV7-3 and TRBJ1-5; the D is unclear. This CDR3 comprises 13 residues. The V gene lost 2 bases and the J gene lost 6 bases, with 8 bases spanning the gap. Per germline, CDR1 SGHTA and CDR2 FQGTGA. CDR3 region: CASSLDPSQPQHF. Written as DNA, the CDR3 is TGTGCCAGCAGCTTAGACCCATCTCAGCCCCAGCATTTT.

The chain couples TRBV7-8 to TRBJ2-2; 7 positions agree with TRBD1. CDR3 length equals 16 residues. V trimming: 5 bases; J trimming: 2 bases; junction bases outside the gene matches: 8. The V gene's germline CDR1 is SGHVS and CDR2 FQNEAQ. The CDR3 protein is CASSGRDSPNTGELFF. CDR3 bases: TGTGCCAGCAGCGGACGGGACAGTCCCAACACCGGGGAGCTGTTTTTT.

V and J are TRBV19 and TRBJ1-5; TRBD1 matches 11 bases. CDR1 and CDR2 from the germline V gene are LNHDA and SQIVND (reference sequence). With V trimmed by 1 base and J by 7 bases, 3 bases remained unmatched. The CDR3 has 15 residues. The DNA of the CDR3 is TGTGCCAGTAGTATAGCCGGGACAGGGGGGCAGCCCCAGCATTTT. Residues: CASSIAGTGGQPQHF.

This sequence joins TRBV2 and TRBJ2-1, with 13 bases aligning to TRBD2. Trimming cost V 9 bases and J 9 bases; bases outside gene matches: 11. Looked up from germline, CDR1 is SNHLY and CDR2 is FYNNEI. The CDR3 consists of 15 residues. This CDR3 reads CASSRLAGGTSEQFF. CDR3 DNA sequence: TGTGCCAGTTCCAGACTAGCGGGGGGAACTAGTGAGCAGTTCTTC.

This clone came up a few times. This chain links TRBV5-1 with TRBJ1-1; a weak D match, TRBD1 (6 bases). The V gene's germline CDR1 is SGHRS and CDR2 YFSETQ. V was shortened by 6 bases and J by 3 bases, with 15 bases between the two germline ends. The CDR3 is 14 residues long. DNA of the CDR3: TGCGCCAGCACTCCGGGGGGGGCGGACACTGAAGCTTTCTTT. Translation gives CASTPGGADTEAFF.

The chain uses TRBV6-5 and TRBJ1-1; D is undetermined. Trimming stripped 3 bases from V and 0 bases from J, with 8 bases between. In germline, CDR1 is MNHEY, CDR2 SVGAGI. This CDR3 has 14 amino acids. CDR3 sequence reads: CASSYGRMNTEAFF. DNA for the CDR3: TGTGCCAGCAGTTATGGCAGGATGAACACTGAAGCTTTCTTT.

The chain carries TRBV2 and TRBJ1-2; tentatively, D is TRBD1 (6 bases). The CDR3 has 14 amino acids. Looked up from germline, CDR1 is SNHLY and CDR2 is FYNNEI. Trimming took 2 bases from V and 4 from J, leaving 11 bases between them. The CDR3 region is CASSEKGGGYGYTF. CDR3 sequence (DNA): TGTGCCAGCAGTGAAAAGGGGGGGGGCTATGGCTACACCTTC. The variable domain in full, with the rest retrieved from reference TRBV2 and TRBJ1-2, is EPEVTQTPSHQVTQMGQEVILRCVPISNHLYFYWYRQILGQKVEFLVSFYNNEISEKSEIFDDQFSVERPDGSNFTLKIRSTKLEDSAMYFCASSEKGGGYGYTFGSGTRLTVV.

The chain employs TRBV5-6 and TRBJ2-7; the match to TRBD1 covers 7 bases. Trimming took 0 bases from V and 5 from J; bases not matched to a gene: 5. The CDR3 loop spans 14 amino acids. Germline V gene sequence: CDR1 SGHDT, CDR2 YYEEEE. CDR3 amino acids: CASSLAGTANEQYF. Written as DNA, the CDR3 is TGTGCCAGCAGCTTGGCCGGGACAGCCAACGAGCAGTACTTC.

V gene TRBV9 combines with J gene TRBJ2-2; 10 bases are a match to TRBD2. The CDR3 runs to 14 residues. Germline V gives CDR1 SGDLS, CDR2 YYNGEE. With V trimmed by 5 bases and J by 6 bases, 4 bases remained unmatched. Here the CDR3 DNA reads TGTGCCAGCAGGGAGCGGGGGGGCTCCGGGGAGCTGTTTTTT. It translates to CASRERGGSGELFF.

The chain carries TRBV18 and TRBJ2-3; possibly TRBD2 for D (7 bases). The V end lost 8 bases, the J end lost 3 bases, and 18 bases lay between the germline ends. The CDR3 sequence is 15 residues long. CDR1 and CDR2 (germline): KGHSH, LQKENI. In nucleotides, the CDR3 is TGTGCCAGCGCCTACCAGGGGACTACAACAGATACGCAGTATTTT. Protein: CASAYQGTTTDTQYF.

The chain carries TRBV6-1 and TRBJ2-2; D gene ambiguous. V was pared by 4 bases and J by 6 bases, with 12 bases between. The CDR3 totals 14 residues. Per the germline V gene, CDR1 is MNHNS and CDR2 is SASEGT. CDR3 region: CASSAILQAGELFF. CDR3 DNA: TGTGCCAGCAGTGCTATCCTCCAGGCCGGGGAGCTGTTTTTT.

The chain employs TRBV11-3 and TRBJ2-7, with TRBD1 identical over 8 bases. Germline assignment: CDR1 SGHNT and CDR2 YENEEA. The CDR3 loop spans 12 amino acids. V shed 6 bases, J shed 4 bases, and the junction held 2 bases outside the gene matches. The CDR3 loop reads CASRGQEYEQYF. The CDR3 nucleotides read TGTGCCAGCAGGGGACAGGAGTACGAGCAGTACTTC. Based on the CDR3 plus reference TRBV11-3 and TRBJ2-7, the full variable domain is EAGVVQSPRYKIIEKKQPVAFWCNPISGHNTLYWYLQNLGQGPELLIRYENEEAVDDSQLPKDRFSAERLKGVDSTLKIQPAELGDSAVYLCASRGQEYEQYFGPGTRLTVT.

This chain links TRBV7-6 with TRBJ1-4; 10 bases map to TRBD1. J was trimmed by 0 bases and V by 1 base; bases with no gene match: 2. The CDR3 is made up of 17 amino acids. The germline V gene encodes CDR1 SGHVS and CDR2 FNYEAQ. CDR3 loop: CASSLVGTGATNEKLFF. CDR3 DNA: TGTGCCAGCAGCTTAGTTGGGACAGGGGCAACTAATGAAAAACTGTTTTTT. The full variable domain, completed using reference TRBV7-6 and TRBJ1-4, is GAGVSQSPRYKVTKRGQDVALRCDPISGHVSLYWYRQALGQGPEFLTYFNYEAQQDKSGLPNDRFSAERPEGSISTLTIQRTEQRDSAMYRCASSLVGTGATNEKLFFGSGTQLSVL.